This T cell receptor (beta chain) emerged from a study of cytomegalovirus exposure and HLA in healthy donors. J was trimmed by 4 bases and V by 5 bases; bases with no gene match: 5. Germline CDR1 reads MNHEY; CDR2 reads SMNVEV (reference sequence). The CDR3 is made up of 16 amino acids. In the PCR, 60 Vbeta and 13 Jbeta primers were used. TCRdb's copy holds only in-frame clones and misses some; the assay was immunoSEQ multiplex PCR. The repertoire holds tens of thousands of clones, with 70% to 80% as singletons. Study results and caveats: Sequences of the TCR beta chain were said to predict the HLA-A and HLA-B alleles of most subjects accurately. Later analysis indicated greater clonal expansion among HLA-associated TCR beta chains than among equally common other chains.

A word on this clone: The target antigen is unknown.

This TCR was sampled from a man in his forties or fifties in good health and CMV-seronegative. This sequence joins TRBV27 and TRBJ2-4; 13 nucleotides line up with TRBD2. Sequences were obtained from PBMCs. This CDR3 reads CASSPPGLAGKNIQYF. CDR3 DNA sequence: TGTGCCAGCAGTCCACCGGGACTAGCGGGGAAAAACATTCAGTACTTC.